This T cell receptor beta chain derives from a study of blood T cell repertoires in COVID-19. Study background: Collection of acute and convalescent COVID-19 samples took place in the United States, Italy and Spain. T cells, B-cell-depleted T cells, or PBMCs supplied cDNA or gDNA.

In the original analysis: Quantification of nucleated cells was approximated via reference gene primer amplification. Generated by immunoSEQ multiplex PCR, the TCRdb table keeps only in-frame clones and is missing some. The DNA was the basis for D and trimming; V, J and clone size are from that table. The sample contains 150,000 or so clones, over 60% of which appear only once. The sample holds one count of this clone. Trimming took 4 bases from V and 4 from J; bases not matched to a gene: 8. Germline V CDR1 and CDR2: SEHNR, FQNEAQ (reference sequence). The CDR3 runs 16 residues. The sample taken for sequencing was peripheral blood. The gene calls are TRBV7-9 and TRBJ2-1, with 9 nucleotides matching TRBD1. The TCR was taken from a woman between 45 and 65 years old with active or convalescent COVID-19. CDR3: CASSSRDRETYNEQFF. Here the CDR3 DNA reads TGTGCCAGCAGCTCCCGGGACAGGGAAACTTACAATGAGCAGTTCTTC.